Following are 27 T cell receptor beta chains from one sample sequenced in a study of cytotoxic CD8 clonotypes in ibrutinib-treated CLL. This table comes from immunoSEQ multiplex PCR, and its TCRdb copy is limited to in-frame clones, with some not included. This table holds approximately 190,000 clones, roughly 65% found once. The sequences come from PBMCs, collected after 12 months of ibrutinib treatment. Receptors were obtained from a human donor with chronic lymphocytic leukemia.

This clone showed up just once. The chain couples TRBV4-2 to TRBJ2-3; 8 nucleotides agree with TRBD2. The CDR3 runs to 16 residues. Germline V gene sequence: CDR1 LGHNA, CDR2 YNFKEQ. Trimming removed 4 bases from V and 2 bases from J; junction bases left unmatched: 8. The CDR3 DNA reads as TGTGCCAGCAGCCCGGGAGGGCGGGAGTTCACAGATACGCAGTATTTT. It translates to CASSPGGREFTDTQYF.

The J gene is TRBJ2-7, the V gene TRBV7-2; TRBD1 aligns across 8 bases. This CDR3 region has 16 residues. V trimming: 5 bases; J trimming: 1 base; junction bases outside the gene matches: 10. The V gene's germline CDR1 is SGHTA and CDR2 FQGNSA. For the CDR3, the DNA is TGTGCCAGCAGCGTCTGGGGGACAGGAAGTTCCTACGAGCAGTACTTC. It translates to CASSVWGTGSSYEQYF.

The chain joins TRBV5-4 to TRBJ2-2; possibly TRBD1 or TRBD2 for D (5 bases each). V was shortened by 9 bases and J by 4 bases, with 25 bases between the two germline ends. CDR1 and CDR2 from the germline V gene are SGHNT and YYREEE (reference sequence). This CDR3 contains 17 residues. The CDR3 coding sequence is TGTGCCATACATCGAGGGCTCCTCAAGGGGTCCACCGGGGAGCTGTTTTTT. Its protein is CAIHRGLLKGSTGELFF.

The CDR3 region is CASSREGYDYEQYF. For the CDR3, the DNA is TGTGCCAGCAGTCGGGAAGGGTACGACTACGAGCAGTACTTC. The chain is built from TRBV5-4 and TRBJ2-7; weak D call: TRBD2 (5 bases). The CDR3 runs 14 residues. Germline V gene lookup returns CDR1 SGHNT and CDR2 YYREEE (reference sequence). V was pared by 5 bases and J by 3 bases, with 15 bases between.

At least ten counts were recorded for this clone. The chain employs TRBV18 and TRBJ2-1, with D maybe TRBD2 (6 bases). The germline V and J ends were trimmed by 3 bases and 1 base, with 10 bases remaining between them. The CDR3 is made up of 15 amino acids. The germline gives CDR1 KGHSH, CDR2 LQKENI. This CDR3 is CASSPGEESYNEQFF. The CDR3 bases are TGTGCCAGCTCACCCGGGGAGGAATCCTACAATGAGCAGTTCTTC.

The chain carries TRBV6-5 and TRBJ2-7, with TRBD1 matching 9 bases. The CDR3 consists of 15 residues. Germline V CDR1 and CDR2: MNHEY, SVGAGI. V trimming: 0 bases; J trimming: 3 bases; junction bases outside the gene matches: 3. CDR3 nucleotides: TGTGCCAGCAGTTACTCGAGGGGACAGGGCTACGAGCAGTACTTC. This codes for CASSYSRGQGYEQYF.

This chain links TRBV2 with TRBJ2-4, with 11 bases identical to TRBD2. Germline V CDR1 and CDR2: SNHLY, FYNNEI. J was trimmed by 7 bases and V by 6 bases; bases with no gene match: 11. This CDR3 comprises 16 residues. In nucleotides, the CDR3 is TGTGCCAGCAGATCCGGGACTAGCGGCCTCGGTAACATTCAGTACTTC. Its translation is CASRSGTSGLGNIQYF.

In regard to this clone: The same CDR3 can be traced to other DNA sequences in this sample. V gene TRBV30 combines with J gene TRBJ1-5, with no clear D. CDR3 length: 13 amino acids. Trimming pared 0 bases from V and 3 bases from J, leaving 6 bases between. Germline V gives CDR1 GTSNPN, CDR2 SVGIG (reference sequence). CDR3 amino acids: CAWSVGPNQPQHF. Here the CDR3 DNA reads TGTGCCTGGAGTGTTGGGCCCAATCAGCCCCAGCATTTT.

This chain connects TRBV6-4 to TRBJ2-7; possible D gene TRBD1, 6 bases. V shed 6 bases and J shed 3 bases, with 12 bases lying between them. Germline values: CDR1 MRHNA, CDR2 SNTAGT. This CDR3 comprises 13 residues. As DNA, the CDR3 is TGTGCCAGCAGGAAGAGACAGGTCTACGAGCAGTACTTC. Translating it yields CASRKRQVYEQYF.

This clone was recorded a few times. The CDR3 sequence is CAWSATDNRNQPQHF. CDR3 coding DNA: TGTGCCTGGAGCGCAACGGACAACCGCAATCAGCCCCAGCATTTT. The gene calls are TRBV30 and TRBJ1-5; a possible D gene is TRBD1 (5 bases). The V end was cut by 3 bases, the J end by 2 bases, with 14 bases between. Per the germline V gene, CDR1 is GTSNPN and CDR2 is SVGIG (reference sequence). The CDR3 has 15 amino acids.

CDR3: CSVTGGNEQFF. CDR3 nucleotide sequence: TGCAGCGTAACAGGGGGGAATGAGCAGTTCTTC. The V and J genes are TRBV29-1 and TRBJ2-1, with 8 nucleotides matching TRBD1. The germline CDR1 and CDR2 sequences are SQVTM and ANQGSEA. Trimming removed 6 bases from V and 7 bases from J; junction bases left unmatched: 2. CDR3 size: 11 residues.

V usage is TRBV10-1 and J usage is TRBJ2-5, with 10 positions matching TRBD2. Germline CDR1 WNHNN, CDR2 SYGVQD (reference sequence). V gave up 3 bases and J gave up 2 bases; unmatched junction bases: 12. The CDR3 length is 18 residues. CDR3 DNA sequence: TGCGCCAGCAGTGATCCTCTAGCGGGGGACGCGGGTCAAGAGACCCAGTACTTC. Protein product: CASSDPLAGDAGQETQYF.

The rearrangement links TRBV25-1 to TRBJ1-2, with D perhaps matching TRBD1 (6 bases). Trimming took off 4 bases at V and 4 bases at J, with 22 bases between the two ends. The CDR3 is made up of 17 amino acids. The germline V gene encodes CDR1 MGHDK and CDR2 SYGVNS. The CDR3 loop is CASSGGGQGMLSYGYTF. The CDR3 DNA reads as TGTGCCAGCAGTGGCGGGGGGCAGGGGATGTTAAGCTATGGCTACACCTTC.

This clone has only a few counts. The V and J genes are TRBV6-1 and TRBJ2-3; tentatively, D is TRBD1 or TRBD2 (5 bases each). V shed 0 bases and J shed 4 bases, with 14 bases lying between them. The CDR3 contains 16 residues. The germline V gene encodes CDR1 MNHNS and CDR2 SASEGT. The DNA for the CDR3 is TGTGCCAGCAGTGAAGCCCAAACCGGGACGGCAGATACGCAGTATTTT. This encodes CASSEAQTGTADTQYF.

The chain recombines TRBV7-3 with TRBJ1-2; a weak D match, TRBD1 (6 bases). The CDR3 length is 14 residues. CDR1 and CDR2 (germline): SGHTA, FQGTGA. V gave up 3 bases and J gave up 8 bases, with 16 bases separating them. This chain's CDR3 is CASSFGPGVGGYTF. The CDR3 DNA follows: TGTGCCAGCAGCTTTGGGCCAGGGGTCGGAGGCTACACCTTC. The complete variable domain, with remaining parts taken from reference TRBV7-3 and TRBJ1-2, reads GAGVSQTPSNKVTEKGKYVELRCDPISGHTALYWYRQSLGQGPEFLIYFQGTGAADDSGLPNDRFFAVRPEGSVSTLKIQRTERGDSAVYLCASSFGPGVGGYTFGSGTRLTVV.

The chain has TRBV11-2 and TRBJ1-1; a weak D match, TRBD1 (5 bases). The CDR3 spans 14 residues. Looked up from germline, CDR1 is SGHAT and CDR2 is FQNNGV. V lost 3 bases to trimming and J lost 0 bases, with 8 bases between them. CDR3 residues: CASSLAGMNTEAFF. CDR3 coding DNA: TGTGCCAGCAGCTTGGCAGGGATGAACACTGAAGCTTTCTTT.

This clone has at least ten counts. The sample holds other DNA sequences that translate to the same CDR3. V and J are TRBV7-2 and TRBJ1-5, with D tentatively TRBD1 (5 bases). The CDR3 contains 14 residues. The germline CDR1 and CDR2 sequences are SGHTA and FQGNSA. V was trimmed by 1 base and J by 6 bases, leaving 10 bases between them. The CDR3 DNA sequence: TGTGCCAGCAGCTTAGGGGGCGCCGGTCAGCCCCAGCATTTT. Protein sequence: CASSLGGAGQPQHF.

The rearrangement joins TRBV6-6 to TRBJ2-7, with a weak D call TRBD1 (6 bases). Germline V lookup: CDR1 MNHNY, CDR2 SVGAGI (reference sequence). Trimming cost V 2 bases and J 6 bases, with 8 bases left between them. This CDR3 is built from 12 residues. This chain's CDR3 is CASSYRRGEQYF. The CDR3 coding sequence is TGTGCCAGCAGTTACCGCAGGGGCGAGCAGTACTTC.

The chain uses TRBV6-5 and TRBJ1-4, with 8 bases lining up with TRBD1. Losses at the gene ends were 6 bases for V and 0 bases for J; bases not matched to a gene: 3. This CDR3 spans 15 amino acids. Germline CDR1 and CDR2: MNHEY and SVGAGI. CDR3: CASRWTGTTNEKLFF. CDR3 coding DNA: TGTGCCAGCAGGTGGACAGGGACAACTAATGAAAAACTGTTTTTT.

This clone appeared once. The chain uses TRBV18 and TRBJ1-2; the D is unclear. Germline lookup yields CDR1 KGHSH and CDR2 LQKENI. The CDR3 covers 13 residues. The V and J ends lost 2 bases and 3 bases respectively, with 7 bases between them. CDR3 nucleotides: TGTGCCAGCTCACCAATCAGAGACTATGGCTACACCTTC. As protein: CASSPIRDYGYTF.

The V and J genes are TRBV30 and TRBJ1-2, with unresolved D. Germline V gene lookup returns CDR1 GTSNPN and CDR2 SVGIG (reference sequence). The CDR3 contains 12 residues. Between the trimmed V and J ends, which lost 1 base and 8 bases, there was a span of 11 bases. As DNA, the CDR3 is TGTGCCTGGAGTGGGCCCCGAGGGGGCTACACCTTC. Residues: CAWSGPRGGYTF.

DNA of the CDR3: TGTGCCAGCAGTGTTAGAGGGGAGCAGTACTTC. It codes for CASSVRGEQYF. The genes are TRBV2 and TRBJ2-7, with D possibly TRBD2 on 5 matching bases. Germline V lookup: CDR1 SNHLY, CDR2 FYNNEI. This CDR3 comprises 11 residues. V lost 4 bases and J 7 bases, leaving 8 bases between the germline ends.

This clone was detected only a few times. The rearrangement joins TRBV29-1 to TRBJ1-1; the D is unclear. Trimming cost V 4 bases and J 1 base, with 4 bases left between them. The CDR3 has 11 amino acids. Germline CDR1 SQVTM, CDR2 ANQGSEA. CDR3 in amino acids: CSVGQNTEAFF. CDR3 sequence (DNA): TGCAGCGTTGGACAGAACACTGAAGCTTTCTTT.

J is TRBJ1-4 and V is TRBV5-1, with 11 nucleotides matching TRBD1. This CDR3 spans 16 amino acids. V lost 4 bases to trimming and J lost 2 bases; unmatched junction nucleotides: 4. Germline CDR1 and CDR2: SGHRS and YFSETQ. CDR3 loop: CASSPGQGATNEKLFF. The DNA of the CDR3 is TGCGCCAGCAGCCCCGGACAGGGGGCTACTAATGAAAAACTGTTTTTT.

This clone was seen more than once but under ten times. One end of the junction fails to match germline, which may point to a read error. The rearrangement links TRBV6-1 to TRBJ1-5; tentative D call: TRBD1 (6 bases). CDR1 MNHNS and CDR2 SASEGT come from the germline V gene. The CDR3 consists of 12 residues. The CDR3 DNA follows: TGTGCCAGCAGTGAATACGGGGGGCAGAGGAATTTT. Its translation is CASSEYGGQRNF.

The V and J genes are TRBV6-6 and TRBJ2-3; 9 positions agree with TRBD1. The CDR3 consists of 15 residues. The germline V gene has CDR1 MNHNY and CDR2 SVGAGI (reference sequence). V trimming: 7 bases; J trimming: 6 bases; junction bases outside the gene matches: 11. The CDR3 DNA is TGTGCCAGCACCTACCGGGACAGGGAGGGGGATACGCAGTATTTT. It translates to CASTYRDREGDTQYF.

This sequence joins TRBV28 and TRBJ2-1; a possible D gene is TRBD2 (6 bases). The length of the CDR3 is 16 residues. Trimming shortened V by 3 bases and J by 15 bases, and 27 bases separated the two germline ends. CDR1 and CDR2 (germline): MDHEN, SYDVKM. Written as DNA, the CDR3 is TGTGCCAGCAGTTTGGAGGGAACCGGGACTCGCCCGAGGGGGTTCTTC. Translating it yields CASSLEGTGTRPRGFF. Filled out from reference TRBV28 and TRBJ2-1, the complete variable domain reads DVKVTQSSRYLVKRTGEKVFLECVQDMDHENMFWYRQDPGLGLRLIYFSYDVKMKEKGDIPEGYSVSREKKERFSLILESASTNQTSMYLCASSLEGTGTRPRGFFGPGTRLTVL.